Shown below are 24 T cell receptor beta chains from a single sample sequenced in a study of T cell repertoires in cytomegalovirus infection. TCRdb re-derived calls from the reads in MiXCR, one entry per CDR3 protein. The sample has approximately 500,000 distinct CDR3 sequences; 16% are singletons. The sequenced material came from CD8+ T cells from PBMCs. The receptors originated from a human donor in good health (CMV status not recorded). Some clones in this sample may be carry-over from other donors' samples.

This clonotype was counted many times. The chain links TRBV28 to TRBJ1-1, with a tentative D call TRBD1 (5 bases). The CDR3 runs to 12 residues. Germline-derived CDR1 and CDR2 are MDHEN and SYDVKM. Deletions cut 3 bases from V and 9 bases from J, with 11 bases between. This CDR3 reads CASSLSKGKAFF. The CDR3 nucleotides read TGTGCCAGCAGTTTGTCTAAGGGGAAAGCTTTCTTT. Filled out from reference TRBV28 and TRBJ1-1, the complete variable domain reads DVKVTQSSRYLVKRTGEKVFLECVQDMDHENMFWYRQDPGLGLRLIYFSYDVKMKEKGDIPEGYSVSREKKERFSLILESASTNQTSMYLCASSLSKGKAFFGQGTRLTVV.

The V call is TRBV24-1, the J call TRBJ1-2, with D possibly TRBD1 on 5 matching bases. From germline, CDR1 is KGHDR and CDR2 SFDVKD. V gave up 4 bases and J gave up 2 bases, with 10 bases separating them. The CDR3 has 14 amino acids. The CDR3 sequence is CATSEGPANYGYTF. CDR3 sequence (DNA): TGTGCCACCAGTGAGGGACCGGCGAACTATGGCTACACCTTC.

This clonotype showed up just a few times. This chain connects TRBV20-1 to TRBJ2-5; possible D gene TRBD1, 5 bases. The V gene lost 2 bases and the J gene lost 5 bases, with 15 bases spanning the gap. The CDR3 sequence is 14 residues long. Germline assignment: CDR1 DFQATT and CDR2 SNEGSKA (reference sequence). CDR3: CSARISWGRETQYF. The CDR3 DNA reads TGCAGTGCTAGAATATCATGGGGCAGGGAGACCCAGTACTTC.

There are a few counts of this clonotype. The J gene is TRBJ2-7, the V gene TRBV5-1, with 7 bases lining up with TRBD1. V shed 4 bases, J shed 1 base, and the junction held 8 bases outside the gene matches. The CDR3 totals 15 residues. Germline V CDR1 and CDR2: SGHRS, YFSETQ. The CDR3 sequence: CASSNGQERSYEQYF. The CDR3 DNA reads as TGCGCCAGCAGCAACGGACAGGAGCGATCCTACGAGCAGTACTTC.

This clonotype has a single count. The gene calls are TRBV13 and TRBJ2-3; D is ambiguous. Germline CDR1 reads PRHDT; CDR2 reads FYEKMQ (reference sequence). CDR3 length equals 15 residues. The V end was cut by 5 bases, the J end by 1 base, with 13 bases between. CDR3: CASSAVLSGTDTQYF. The DNA of the CDR3 is TGTGCCAGCAGCGCTGTCCTATCGGGCACAGATACGCAGTATTTT.

This clonotype came up a few times. The chain has TRBV6-1 and TRBJ2-7; D is undetermined. This CDR3 is 14 amino acids long. V lost 2 bases and J 2 bases, leaving 10 bases between the germline ends. From germline, CDR1 is MNHNS and CDR2 SASEGT. The CDR3 DNA sequence: TGTGCCAGCAGTGAATCGCAGAGGACCTACGAGCAGTACTTC. Its protein is CASSESQRTYEQYF.

This clonotype was detected ten times or more. The rearrangement links TRBV7-2 to TRBJ2-1; D gene unclear. Germline V CDR1 and CDR2: SGHTA, FQGNSA. V was clipped by 1 base and J by 7 bases, with 8 bases between them. CDR3 length equals 13 residues. CDR3 bases: TGTGCCAGCAGCTTAGAATACGCTAATGAGCAGTTCTTC. Amino acids: CASSLEYANEQFF.

This clonotype has a single count. Since a much larger clone is just one base distant, this may be a read error. The J gene is TRBJ2-1, the V gene TRBV6-2 or TRBV6-3; no clear D. This CDR3 comprises 16 residues. Germline V gene lookup returns CDR1 MNHEY and CDR2 SVGEGT. CDR3: CASSDRDWSSYNERFF. The DNA of the CDR3 is TGTGCCAGCAGTGATCGAGACTGGAGCTCCTACAATGAGCGGTTCTTC.

The V and J genes are TRBV28 and TRBJ1-4; D is possibly TRBD1 (5 bases). CDR1 MDHEN and CDR2 SYDVKM come from the germline V gene. V was trimmed by 3 bases and J by 6 bases, leaving 8 bases between them. This CDR3 region has 13 residues. CDR3 region: CASSLGQYEKLFF. In DNA form, the CDR3 reads TGTGCCAGCAGTTTGGGGCAGTATGAAAAACTGTTTTTT. Filled out from reference TRBV28 and TRBJ1-4, the complete variable domain reads DVKVTQSSRYLVKRTGEKVFLECVQDMDHENMFWYRQDPGLGLRLIYFSYDVKMKEKGDIPEGYSVSREKKERFSLILESASTNQTSMYLCASSLGQYEKLFFGSGTQLSVL.

This clonotype was picked up many times. The chain employs TRBV11-2 and TRBJ1-2, with 8 bases fitting TRBD1. Trimming removed 2 bases from V and 0 bases from J; junction bases left unmatched: 2. Germline-derived CDR1 and CDR2 are SGHAT and FQNNGV. The CDR3 is 15 amino acids. The CDR3: CASSLRQGTNYGYTF. CDR3 coding DNA: TGTGCCAGCAGCTTAAGACAGGGGACTAACTATGGCTACACCTTC. Full variable domain (outside the CDR3, taken from reference TRBV11-2 and TRBJ1-2): EAGVAQSPRYKIIEKRQSVAFWCNPISGHATLYWYQQILGQGPKLLIQFQNNGVVDDSQLPKDRFSAERLKGVDSTLKIQPAKLEDSAVYLCASSLRQGTNYGYTFGSGTRLTVV.

This chain connects TRBV7-3 to TRBJ2-4, with 9 bases aligning to TRBD2. The CDR3 runs to 17 residues. V dropped 5 bases and J dropped 4; count of bases not matched to a gene: 12. In germline, CDR1 is SGHTA, CDR2 FQGTGA. The DNA of the CDR3 is TGTGCCAGCAGCCTCCGGGCGGGGGGGGGAAGGAAAAACATTCAGTACTTC. Translated, it gives CASSLRAGGGRKNIQYF.

This clonotype was seen a few times. This chain joins TRBV5-1 and TRBJ2-7, with TRBD1 identical over 7 bases. V lost 2 bases and J lost 0; bases outside the gene matches: 8. Per the germline V gene, CDR1 is SGHRS and CDR2 is YFSETQ. This CDR3 spans 16 amino acids. DNA of the CDR3: TGCGCCAGCAGCTTACCCCACGACAGGGCCTCCTACGAGCAGTACTTC. Protein sequence: CASSLPHDRASYEQYF.

This clonotype was seen only a few times. The chain uses TRBV6-1 and TRBJ1-2; D is perhaps TRBD1 (6 bases). The CDR3 spans 15 residues. Trimming took off 5 bases at V and 1 base at J, with 14 bases between the two ends. CDR1 is MNHNS and CDR2 is SASEGT in the germline V gene. The CDR3 loop reads CASSSLQGDNYGYTF. DNA for the CDR3: TGTGCCAGCAGTTCCTTACAGGGCGATAACTATGGCTACACCTTC.

This rearrangement joins TRBV4-1 to TRBJ2-7; TRBD2 aligns across 10 bases. There are 15 residues in the CDR3. Germline CDR1 reads MGHRA; CDR2 reads YSYEKL. V dropped 3 bases and J dropped 4; count of bases not matched to a gene: 6. The CDR3 sequence is CASSQGISGGYEQYF. The CDR3 DNA follows: TGCGCCAGCAGCCAGGGAATTAGCGGGGGGTACGAGCAGTACTTC.

The J gene is TRBJ2-2, the V gene TRBV10-3; weak D call: TRBD2 (5 bases). With 10 bases removed from V and 1 base from J, the gap between germline ends came to 13 bases. The length of the CDR3 is 14 residues. CDR1 is ENHRY, CDR2 SYGVKD, per germline. The CDR3 region has the DNA TGTGCCACCGCGGACTCCGAGAACACCGGGGAGCTGTTTTTT. Translation: CATADSENTGELFF.

This clonotype came up many times. The chain employs TRBV2 and TRBJ1-6; 9 bases map to TRBD1. Germline trimming cut 7 bases from V and 8 bases from J; bases unmatched to any gene: 6. Germline V gene lookup returns CDR1 SNHLY and CDR2 FYNNEI. This CDR3 contains 14 residues. The CDR3 spells CASTGGQGYSPLHF. The CDR3 nucleotides read TGTGCCAGCACCGGGGGACAGGGTTATTCACCCCTCCACTTT. Full variable domain (outside the CDR3, taken from reference TRBV2 and TRBJ1-6): EPEVTQTPSHQVTQMGQEVILRCVPISNHLYFYWYRQILGQKVEFLVSFYNNEISEKSEIFDDQFSVERPDGSNFTLKIRSTKLEDSAMYFCASTGGQGYSPLHFGNGTRLTVT.

The chain links TRBV7-3 to TRBJ2-3; possible D gene TRBD2, 7 bases. This CDR3 has 15 residues. CDR1 is SGHTA, CDR2 FQGTGA, per germline. V was pared by 2 bases and J by 5 bases, with 14 bases between. CDR3: CASSLLAGALDTQYF. As DNA, the CDR3 is TGTGCCAGCAGCTTACTCGCGGGGGCCCTAGATACGCAGTATTTT.

In this sample, this clonotype turned up many times. This chain joins TRBV7-3 and TRBJ2-5; 13 nucleotides agree with TRBD2. CDR1 and CDR2 (germline): SGHTA, FQGTGA. V lost 5 bases, J lost 5 bases, and 5 bases stayed unmatched. The CDR3 is 15 residues long. The CDR3: CASSKTSGGQETQYF. DNA of the CDR3: TGTGCCAGCAGCAAGACTAGCGGGGGGCAGGAGACCCAGTACTTC. Drawing the rest from reference TRBV7-3 and TRBJ2-5, the complete variable domain is GAGVSQTPSNKVTEKGKYVELRCDPISGHTALYWYRQSLGQGPEFLIYFQGTGAADDSGLPNDRFFAVRPEGSVSTLKIQRTERGDSAVYLCASSKTSGGQETQYFGPGTRLLVL.

The chain links TRBV20-1 to TRBJ2-2; no definite D call. The CDR3 totals 13 residues. Per the germline V gene, CDR1 is DFQATT and CDR2 is SNEGSKA (reference sequence). Trimming stripped 0 bases from V and 6 bases from J, with 8 bases between. CDR3: CSARDFRAGELFF. The CDR3 DNA sequence: TGCAGTGCTAGAGATTTCCGGGCCGGGGAGCTGTTTTTT.

As for this clonotype: Being one base from a much bigger clone, this may be a read error. Since no conserved phenylalanine or tryptophan closes the CDR3, a read error is the likely cause. The CDR3 coding sequence is TGTGCCAGCAGCTTAACGAATGCAGGGTACTACGAGCAGTACTTA. Translated: CASSLTNAGYYEQYL. The rearrangement uses TRBV7-3 and TRBJ2-7, with a tentative D call TRBD1 (5 bases). Germline CDR1 and CDR2: SGHTA and FQGTGA. V was trimmed by 0 bases and J by 3 bases, leaving 12 bases between them. The CDR3 consists of 15 residues.

Note on this clonotype: One base away lies a much larger clone, so this may be a sequencing read error. This chain uses TRBV7-9 with TRBJ2-7; D perhaps matches TRBD1 (7 bases). This CDR3 contains 12 residues. Germline values: CDR1 SEHNR, CDR2 FQNEAQ (reference sequence). CDR3 in amino acids: CAIRRGVYELYF. The CDR3 region has the DNA TGTGCCATCCGCAGGGGGGTGTACGAGCTGTACTTC. Full variable domain (rest looked up from reference TRBV7-9 and TRBJ2-7): DTGVSQNPRHKITKRGQNVTFRCDPISEHNRLYWYRQTLGQGPEFLTYFQNEAQLEKSRLLSDRFSAERPKGSFSTLEIQRTEQGDSAMYLCAIRRGVYELYFGPGTRLTVT.

The genes are TRBV6-5 and TRBJ1-1; D is perhaps TRBD1 (5 bases). From germline, CDR1 is MNHEY and CDR2 SVGAGI. Trimming stripped 1 base from V and 1 base from J, with 10 bases between. CDR3 length: 15 amino acids. CDR3 region: CASSYYLGQNTEAFF. The CDR3 DNA is TGTGCCAGCAGTTACTACTTAGGACAGAACACTGAAGCTTTCTTT.

The chain joins TRBV5-1 to TRBJ2-7; D possibly corresponds to TRBD1 (5 bases). Germline V lookup: CDR1 SGHRS, CDR2 YFSETQ. V was clipped by 3 bases and J by 0 bases, with 16 bases between them. This CDR3 has 16 residues. This CDR3 is CASSSGTGISSYEQYF. The DNA of the CDR3 is TGCGCCAGCAGCTCCGGAACAGGCATCAGCTCCTACGAGCAGTACTTC.

This chain links TRBV4-2 with TRBJ1-5; 7 bases are shared with TRBD1. This CDR3 region has 17 residues. With 1 base clipped from V and 5 bases from J, the junction kept 11 bases outside the gene matches. CDR1 and CDR2 from the germline V gene are LGHNA and YNFKEQ. In nucleotides, the CDR3 is TGTGCCAGCAGCCAAGCGGTAAGGGGGCAACCACATCAGCCCCAGCATTTT. Translated, it gives CASSQAVRGQPHQPQHF.